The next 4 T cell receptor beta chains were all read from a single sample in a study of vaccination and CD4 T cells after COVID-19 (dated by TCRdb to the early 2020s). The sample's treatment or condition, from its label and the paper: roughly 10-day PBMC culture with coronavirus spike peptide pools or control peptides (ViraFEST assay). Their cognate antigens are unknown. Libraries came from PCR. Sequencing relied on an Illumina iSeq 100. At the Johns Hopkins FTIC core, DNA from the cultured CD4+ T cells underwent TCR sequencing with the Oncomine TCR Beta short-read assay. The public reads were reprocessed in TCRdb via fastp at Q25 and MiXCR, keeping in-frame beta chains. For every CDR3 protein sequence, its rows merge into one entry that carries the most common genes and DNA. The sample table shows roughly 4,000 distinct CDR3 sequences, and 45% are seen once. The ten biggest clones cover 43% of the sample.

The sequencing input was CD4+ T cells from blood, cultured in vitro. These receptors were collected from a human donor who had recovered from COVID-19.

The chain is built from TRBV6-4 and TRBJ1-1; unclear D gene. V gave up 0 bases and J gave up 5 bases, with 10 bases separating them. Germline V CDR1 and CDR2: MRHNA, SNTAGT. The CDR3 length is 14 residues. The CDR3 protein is CASSDSSYGTEAFF. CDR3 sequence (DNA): TGTGCCAGCAGTGACTCGTCGTATGGGACTGAAGCTTTCTTT.

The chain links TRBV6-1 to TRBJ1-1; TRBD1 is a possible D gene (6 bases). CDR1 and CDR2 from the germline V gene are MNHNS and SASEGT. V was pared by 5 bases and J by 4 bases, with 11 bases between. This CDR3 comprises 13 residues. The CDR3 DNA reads TGTGCCAGCAGTACAGGGCCTGTCACTGAAGCTTTCTTT. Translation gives CASSTGPVTEAFF.

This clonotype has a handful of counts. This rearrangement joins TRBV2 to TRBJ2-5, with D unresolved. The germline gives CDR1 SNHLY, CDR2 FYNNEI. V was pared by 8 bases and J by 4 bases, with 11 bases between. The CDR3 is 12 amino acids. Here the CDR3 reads CASGLMGETQYF. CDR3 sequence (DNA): TGTGCCAGCGGGTTGATGGGAGAGACCCAGTACTTC.

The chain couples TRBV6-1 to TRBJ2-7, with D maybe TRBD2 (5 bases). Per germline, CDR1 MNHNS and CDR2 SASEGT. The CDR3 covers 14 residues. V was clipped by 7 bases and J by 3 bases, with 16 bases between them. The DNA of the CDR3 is TGTGCCAGCACCACGGTCGGGGTACGCTACGAGCAGTACTTC. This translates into CASTTVGVRYEQYF.